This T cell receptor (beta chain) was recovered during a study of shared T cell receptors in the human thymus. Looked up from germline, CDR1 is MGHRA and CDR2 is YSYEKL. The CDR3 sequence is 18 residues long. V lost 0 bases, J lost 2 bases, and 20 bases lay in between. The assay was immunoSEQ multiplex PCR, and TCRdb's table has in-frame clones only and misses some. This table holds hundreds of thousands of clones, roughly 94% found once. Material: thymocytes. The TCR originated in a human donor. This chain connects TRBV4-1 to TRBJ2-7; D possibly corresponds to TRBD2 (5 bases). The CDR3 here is CASSQDLSAGDLTYEQYF. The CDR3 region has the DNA TGCGCCAGCAGCCAAGATCTAAGTGCCGGGGATTTAACCTACGAGCAGTACTTC.